Following are 14 T cell receptor beta chains from one sample sequenced in a study of T cells in Graves' hyperthyroidism and ophthalmopathy. Regions amplified from RNA transcripts were the TCR beta CDR3 regions. The TCR CDR3 first-round RT-PCR relied on the HTBI primer set. A single record per CDR3 protein comes from TCRdb applying MiXCR to the multiplex PCR reads. The sample lists about 400,000 distinct CDR3 sequences; over 10% were seen once. Sequenced material: blood. The receptors come from a young woman with Graves' hyperthyroidism.

The genes are TRBV27 and TRBJ2-1, with a weak D call TRBD1 (7 bases). Germline CDR1 and CDR2: MNHEY and SMNVEV (reference sequence). V lost 4 bases, J lost 9 bases, and 16 bases lay in between. The CDR3 contains 14 residues. The DNA for the CDR3 is TGTGCCAGCAGTTCGTCGACAGGGAGGAGTGAGCAGTTCTTC. This gives the protein CASSSSTGRSEQFF.

This clonotype showed up many times. This chain uses TRBV6-1 with TRBJ2-3, with 10 bases matching TRBD1. With 7 bases clipped from V and 4 bases from J, the junction kept 5 bases outside the gene matches. The CDR3 has 14 amino acids. Germline V gene sequence: CDR1 MNHNS, CDR2 SASEGT. The CDR3 spells CASTRDRGPDTQYF. CDR3 nucleotide sequence: TGTGCCAGCACTAGGGACAGGGGACCAGATACGCAGTATTTT.

The chain has TRBV19 and TRBJ2-1; D unresolved. Trimming removed 6 bases at V and 5 bases at J, with 11 bases between. Per germline, CDR1 LNHDA and CDR2 SQIVND (reference sequence). The CDR3 is made up of 13 amino acids. CDR3 in DNA: TGTGCCAGTAGAGCCTCATTCGACAATGAGCAGTTCTTC. This translates into CASRASFDNEQFF.

This clonotype has ten or more counts. The gene calls are TRBV2 and TRBJ2-1, with 8 bases that match TRBD2. CDR3 length equals 15 residues. Germline V gene lookup returns CDR1 SNHLY and CDR2 FYNNEI. V was clipped by 1 base and J by 4 bases; unmatched bases: 3. CDR3 coding DNA: TGTGCCAGCAGTGAAGGGACTAGCAGATACAATGAGCAGTTCTTC. It translates to CASSEGTSRYNEQFF.

This clonotype was seen ten or more times. The V call is TRBV18, the J call TRBJ1-1; D perhaps matches TRBD1 (6 bases). Trimming shortened V by 3 bases and J by 5 bases, and 13 bases separated the two germline ends. This CDR3 has 14 residues. Looked up from germline, CDR1 is KGHSH and CDR2 is LQKENI. The CDR3 DNA is TGTGCCAGCTCACCGGGCCGCCAGGGGACTGAAGCTTTCTTT. Residues: CASSPGRQGTEAFF.

This clonotype has a count of ten or more. This rearrangement joins TRBV27 to TRBJ1-6; 7 bases line up with TRBD1. CDR1 MNHEY and CDR2 SMNVEV come from the germline V gene (reference sequence). The V gene end was trimmed by 5 bases and the J gene end by 1 base; junction bases not matched to a gene: 5. The CDR3 sequence is 16 residues long. Here the CDR3 reads CASSDREQSYNSPLHF. CDR3 bases: TGTGCCAGCAGTGACAGGGAGCAGTCCTATAATTCACCCCTCCACTTT.

The gene calls are TRBV6-2 or TRBV6-3 and TRBJ2-2; no reliable D call. The germline gives CDR1 MNHEY, CDR2 SVGEGT. This CDR3 is 12 amino acids long. The V and J ends lost 6 bases and 7 bases respectively, with 9 bases between them. This CDR3 reads CASRGLGGELFF. The CDR3 DNA sequence: TGTGCCAGCAGAGGCCTCGGCGGGGAGCTGTTTTTT.

In this sample, this clonotype turned up many times. The chain links TRBV27 to TRBJ2-1; TRBD2 aligns across 7 bases. Germline V gene data show CDR1 as MNHEY and CDR2 as SMNVEV (reference sequence). V gave up 4 bases and J gave up 4 bases; unmatched junction bases: 7. The CDR3 is 15 amino acids. CDR3 bases: TGTGCCAGCAGTTCTTCCTCGGGACTATACAATGAGCAGTTCTTC. Amino acid sequence: CASSSSSGLYNEQFF.

This clonotype came up a few times. The rearrangement links TRBV4-3 to TRBJ2-7; 10 nucleotides agree with TRBD2. J lost 5 bases, V lost 1 base, and 5 bases had no gene match. Per germline, CDR1 LGHNA and CDR2 YSLEER. This CDR3 contains 15 residues. The DNA of the CDR3 is TGCGCCAGCAGCCAAGGATCTAGCGGGAGCCACGAGCAGTACTTC. Amino acid sequence: CASSQGSSGSHEQYF.

The rearrangement joins TRBV18 to TRBJ1-6; D is possibly TRBD1 (6 bases). Between the trimmed V and J ends, which lost 3 bases and 7 bases, there was a span of 16 bases. The CDR3 extends over 16 amino acids. Germline V lookup: CDR1 KGHSH, CDR2 LQKENI. As DNA, the CDR3 is TGTGCCAGCTCACCCTCCAACAGGGAATTCAATTCACCCCTCCACTTT. Protein sequence: CASSPSNREFNSPLHF.

This chain uses TRBV6-1 with TRBJ1-4; 7 bases line up with TRBD1. Germline values: CDR1 MNHNS, CDR2 SASEGT. The V and J ends lost 8 bases and 10 bases, in that order; junction bases with no gene match: 10. The length of the CDR3 is 13 residues. The CDR3 loop is CASGEGASRKLFF. The CDR3, as DNA: TGTGCCAGCGGGGAGGGGGCGAGTCGAAAACTGTTTTTT.

This clonotype was picked up many times. This chain joins TRBV15 and TRBJ2-1; D perhaps matches TRBD2 (6 bases). Germline assignment: CDR1 LNHNV and CDR2 YYDKDF (reference sequence). V was trimmed by 1 base and J by 0 bases, leaving 19 bases between them. This CDR3 has 19 amino acids. CDR3 bases: TGTGCCACCAGCAGAGGGAGAGTTGGGACCGGGAGCTCCTACAATGAGCAGTTCTTC. It specifies CATSRGRVGTGSSYNEQFF.

This clonotype was recorded at least ten times. The V and J genes are TRBV12-3 or TRBV12-4 and TRBJ2-7; D is unresolved. The CDR3 extends over 13 amino acids. The ends were cut back, 5 bases at V and 3 bases at J, with 11 bases in the middle. The CDR3 sequence: CASSAGQLYEQYF. The DNA for the CDR3 is TGTGCCAGCAGTGCCGGCCAGCTCTACGAGCAGTACTTC.

At least ten counts were recorded for this clonotype. The chain couples TRBV7-8 to TRBJ2-1; TRBD2 matches at 8 bases. This CDR3 is 17 amino acids long. The ends lost 4 bases at V and 6 bases at J; junction bases unmatched: 14. Germline V gene lookup returns CDR1 SGHVS and CDR2 FQNEAQ. CDR3 loop: CASSSPLAAGASNEQFF. Written as DNA, the CDR3 is TGTGCCAGCAGCTCGCCCCTTGCAGCGGGAGCCAGCAATGAGCAGTTCTTC. The full variable domain, rest sourced from reference TRBV7-8 and TRBJ2-1, is GAGVSQSPRYKVAKRGQDVALRCDPISGHVSLFWYQQALGQGPEFLTYFQNEAQLDKSGLPSDRFFAERPEGSVSTLKIQRTQQEDSAVYLCASSSPLAAGASNEQFFGPGTRLTVL.